Listed below are T cell receptor beta chains from one sample, sequenced in a study of CD8+ T cells in alopecia areata. Sequenced by immunoSEQ multiplex PCR; TCRdb stores in-frame clones only, minus some. The sample shows approximately 99,000 clones, 55% to 75% of them seen only once. Sequenced input: CD8+ T cells sorted from blood. These receptors were collected from a human donor in good health. CDR3s include the opening cysteine and the closing phenylalanine or tryptophan. Fields, in order: V gene, J gene, D gene, clone size, CDR3 DNA, CDR3 protein. D genes are given only for firm matches. Rows may omit the clone size; those that give it use once, few, many or a size class.

TRBV7-9	TRBJ2-7	.	.	TGTGCCAGCAGCTCCCTCGGAGGTGTCGGGTACGAGCAGTACTTC	CASSSLGGVGYEQYF
TRBV5-6	TRBJ1-1	.	.	TGTGCCAGCAGCTTGTACTGGACACTTGAAGCTTTCTTT	CASSLYWTLEAFF
TRBV7-9	TRBJ2-3	.	few	TGTGCCAGCAGCGAGATCGGGTGGGATACGCAGTATTTT	CASSEIGWDTQYF
TRBV7-9	TRBJ2-3	TRBD2	.	TGTGCCAGCAGCCAAACGACTAGCGGGGAATTCTCCGATACGCAGTATTTT	CASSQTTSGEFSDTQYF
TRBV4-1	TRBJ1-5	.	few	TGCGCCAGCAGCCAAGGGTCGGGGATCAATCAGCCCCAGCATTTT	CASSQGSGINQPQHF
TRBV27	TRBJ1-6	TRBD1	.	TGTGCCAGCAGTTCCCACAGGGGTAATTCACCCCTCCACTTT	CASSSHRGNSPLHF
TRBV5-6	TRBJ2-1	.	.	TGTGCCAGCAGCCCGGATCTCGGGGCGCTGAGAAATGAGCAGTTCTTC	CASSPDLGALRNEQFF
TRBV30	TRBJ2-7	.	.	TGTGCCTGGAGTCCCCAGGAAGAGCAGTACTTC	CAWSPQEEQYF
TRBV4-3	TRBJ2-7	TRBD1	.	TGCGCCAGCAGCCACCTCACAGGGGGTCAGTACGAGCAGTACTTC	CASSHLTGGQYEQYF
TRBV13	TRBJ2-1	.	.	TGTGCCAGCAGCTTAAGGGGGGGCAATGAGCAGTTCTTC	CASSLRGGNEQFF
TRBV10-2	TRBJ1-2	.	.	TGCGCCAGCAGTGATATCGACAGGTTAAATGGCTACACCTTC	CASSDIDRLNGYTF
TRBV2	TRBJ2-5	TRBD2	.	TGTGCCAGCCTCCCAATGGGACTAGCGGCTCAAGAGACCCAGTACTTC	CASLPMGLAAQETQYF
TRBV5-6	TRBJ1-2	.	.	TGTGCCAGCAGCTTGAGGGAATTCTATGGCTACACCTTC	CASSLREFYGYTF
TRBV9	TRBJ2-3	.	.	TGTGCCAGCAGCGCAACAGGTGGCGTGGCAGATACGCAGTATTTT	CASSATGGVADTQYF
TRBV7-2	TRBJ2-3	TRBD1	.	TGTGCCAGCAGGGGACAGGGGGTGGAAGATACGCAGTATTTT	CASRGQGVEDTQYF
TRBV10-2	TRBJ2-3	.	.	TGCGCCAGCTTCCCGATTGGGGTCCAACAGCCAGATACGCAGTATTTT	CASFPIGVQQPDTQYF
TRBV15	TRBJ2-7	TRBD1	few	TGTGCCACCAGCAAAGAGGGGACAGGGCCCTACGAGCAGTACTTC	CATSKEGTGPYEQYF
TRBV6-1	TRBJ2-7	TRBD2	.	TGTGCCAGCAGTATTAGCGGGGGAAGAGCCTACGAGCAGTACTTC	CASSISGGRAYEQYF
TRBV19	TRBJ1-1	.	.	TGTGCCAGTATAGGGCAGGGTGTGACTGAAGCTTTCTTT	CASIGQGVTEAFF
TRBV29-1	TRBJ1-1	.	.	TGCAGCGTGCCGGCCGGACCGAGTAAAGCTTTCTTT	CSVPAGPSKAFF
TRBV5-6	TRBJ2-3	.	.	TGTGCCAGCAGCTCCGGGACATCCATAGATACGCAGTATTTT	CASSSGTSIDTQYF
TRBV7-9	TRBJ1-1	.	.	TGTGCCAGCAGCTCTGGGGGCGAACAAAGTCCCCCGGCTGAAGCTTTCTTT	CASSSGGEQSPPAEAFF
TRBV29-1	TRBJ2-2	TRBD2	.	TGCAGCGCTGTGTCCGGGACTAGCGTTGGCACCGGGGAGCTGTTTTTT	CSAVSGTSVGTGELFF
TRBV6-5	TRBJ2-1	.	.	TGTGCCACCCAGCACGGTGAGCAGTTCTTC	CATQHGEQFF
TRBV4-1	TRBJ2-7	.	.	TGCGCCAGCAGCCAAGCGATTCTGATAAGCGAGCAGTACTTC	CASSQAILISEQYF
TRBV5-1	TRBJ2-7	TRBD1	once	TGCGCCAGCAGCTTCCCCGATGGGACAGGAGACATCTACGAGCAGTACTTC	CASSFPDGTGDIYEQYF
TRBV5-1	TRBJ2-3	.	.	TGCGCCAGCAGGCTCGACGGGGGCCCTCTCAGCACAGATACGCAGTATTTT	CASRLDGGPLSTDTQYF
TRBV6-5	TRBJ2-7	.	.	TGTGCCAGCAGTTACCTCGGGCGCTACGAGCAGTACTTC	CASSYLGRYEQYF
TRBV7-6	TRBJ2-1	.	.	TGTGCCAGCAGCCCTGACTGGGACTACAATGAGCAGTTCTTC	CASSPDWDYNEQFF
TRBV29-1	TRBJ1-2	.	few	TGCAGCGTTGACCCGATGCTTCGGCCGCGTGGCTACACCTTC	CSVDPMLRPRGYTF
TRBV10-3	TRBJ2-7	.	.	TGTGCCATCAGTGAGCTCCTCTACGAGCAGTACTTC	CAISELLYEQYF
TRBV29-1	TRBJ2-4	.	.	TGCAGCGTTCAGGGGACAAACATTCAGTACTTC	CSVQGTNIQYF
TRBV7-2	TRBJ2-5	.	.	TGTGCCAGCAGCTTAGAGTCCGAGGAGACCCAGTACTTC	CASSLESEETQYF
TRBV13	TRBJ2-3	.	.	TGTGCCAGCAGCCGGAGGGGGGTGTCTGCAGATACGCAGTATTTT	CASSRRGVSADTQYF
TRBV11-2	TRBJ2-5	.	.	TGTGCCAGCAGCCAGGCCCCTTTGAGGGATGGGGAGACCCAGTACTTC	CASSQAPLRDGETQYF
TRBV5-1	TRBJ1-1	.	few	TGCGCCAGCAGCTTGGAACAGCCGAACACTGAAGCTTTCTTT	CASSLEQPNTEAFF
TRBV5-6	TRBJ2-2	.	few	TGTGCCAGCAGTCTACTGCGGAGTACCGGGGAGCTGTTTTTT	CASSLLRSTGELFF
TRBV7-9	TRBJ2-5	.	.	TGTGCCAGCAGCTTAGATCCGGGGGCCCAAGAGACCCAGTACTTC	CASSLDPGAQETQYF
TRBV7-2	TRBJ2-5	.	.	TGTGCCAGCAGCCCGATCCCCGGGCAGGAAGAGACCCAGTACTTC	CASSPIPGQEETQYF
TRBV13	TRBJ1-4	.	.	TGTGCCAGCAGCTTACGAGGGAGTAGGAATGAAAAACTGTTTTTT	CASSLRGSRNEKLFF
TRBV7-2	TRBJ1-2	.	few	TGTGCCAGCAGCCGCCCGCCTGAACCTTCTAACTATGGCTACACCTTC	CASSRPPEPSNYGYTF
TRBV9	TRBJ1-2	TRBD1	.	TGTGCCAGCAGCGTAGCCGGGACAGGGGCTAGTAACTATGGCTACACCTTC	CASSVAGTGASNYGYTF
TRBV28	TRBJ2-7	.	.	TGTGCCAGCAGTTTGTTTCGCCGAGATTCCTACGAGCAGTACTTC	CASSLFRRDSYEQYF
TRBV5-6	TRBJ1-2	.	.	TGTGCCAGCAGCTTCCCTTATCGGACCAACGGGCGCTACACCTTC	CASSFPYRTNGRYTF
TRBV15	TRBJ1-6	TRBD1	.	TGTGCCACCAGCAGGGGACCGGGACAGACGGTTGTGACCTATAATTCACCCCTCCACTTT	CATSRGPGQTVVTYNSPLHF
TRBV6-5	TRBJ2-7	.	.	TGTGCCAGCAGTCCCGGCGGATCCTACGAGCAGTACTTC	CASSPGGSYEQYF
TRBV7-9	TRBJ2-7	TRBD1	.	TGTGCCAGCAGTCGGACAGGGGGCGGCGAGCAGTACTTC	CASSRTGGGEQYF
TRBV5-6	TRBJ2-3	.	few	TGTGCCAGCAGCCCTAAGGAGGGGGACGTGAGCACAGATACGCAGTATTTT	CASSPKEGDVSTDTQYF
TRBV11-2	TRBJ1-1	TRBD1	few	TGTGCCAGCAGCTCGGGACAGGGCAAAGCTTTCTTT	CASSSGQGKAFF
TRBV9	TRBJ1-6	TRBD1	few	TGTGCCAGCAGCGAATGGGACAGCTCCTATAATTCACCCCTCCACTTT	CASSEWDSSYNSPLHF
TRBV4-2	TRBJ2-7	.	.	TGTGCCAGCAGCCAAGAAGCTAGCGAGTCCTACGAGCAGTACTTC	CASSQEASESYEQYF
TRBV27	TRBJ1-1	.	.	TGTGCCAGCAGTTTTGGGGGGGGGACTGAAGCTTTCTTT	CASSFGGGTEAFF
TRBV28	TRBJ2-7	.	.	TGTGCCAGCAGGGACAGCTACGAGCAGTACTTC	CASRDSYEQYF
TRBV7-9	TRBJ1-1	.	.	TGTGCCAGCAGCAAAGACCCCGTTGAAGCTTTCTTT	CASSKDPVEAFF